This T cell receptor beta chain stems from a study of regulatory T cells in long-lasting Graves disease. J was trimmed by 6 bases and V by 3 bases; bases with no gene match: 9. This CDR3 is 16 amino acids long. Per the germline V gene, CDR1 is LNHDA and CDR2 is SQIVND (reference sequence). The sample's time point: newly diagnosed GD, antithyroid drugs for less than 3 months. PBMC-extracted RNA yielded the TCR library. Arm-PCR of CDR3 regions with iRepertoire HTBI primers generated TCR beta libraries. Via MiXCR, TCRdb re-called the multiplex PCR reads, giving one row per CDR3 protein. The sample holds 450,000 to 700,000 distinct CDR3 sequences, roughly 14% seen once. This sample also appeared in a second study, on T cells in Graves' hyperthyroidism and ophthalmopathy.

The V call is TRBV19, the J call TRBJ2-1; TRBD2 aligns across 9 bases. This sequence originates from a man younger than 45 with Graves disease. Specimen: peripheral blood mononuclear cells (PBMCs), collected at new diagnosis, from a patient treated with antithyroid drugs. CDR3 protein: CASSIPGGGRGNEQFF. The CDR3 DNA reads as TGTGCCAGTAGTATTCCGGGCGGCGGGAGGGGCAATGAGCAGTTCTTC.